What follows are 20 T cell receptor beta chains derived from one specimen sequenced in a study of blood T cells in healthy people across ages. A J-beta primer mix and a sample-barcoded 5' primer were used in a second PCR of roughly 7 to 12 cycles. Each CDR3 protein gets one entry after TCRdb re-called the 5' RACE reads with MiXCR. The top ten clones hold under 30% of a sample with 1.5 million to 2 million distinct CDR3 sequences, 39% of them seen once. Sequencing was done on a sample of blood. Receptors originate from a human donor in good health.

The CDR3 DNA follows: TGTGCCAGCAGCCAGGACGACATTTTACAGCATTTT. It specifies CASSQDDILQHF. The chain uses TRBV7-2 and TRBJ1-5; unclear D gene. Germline CDR1 and CDR2: SGHTA and FQGNSA. Trimming took off 5 bases at V and 13 bases at J, with 15 bases between the two ends. The CDR3 sequence is 12 residues long.

This clonotype was counted only a few times. This rearrangement joins TRBV5-1 to TRBJ2-1, with unresolved D. CDR1 and CDR2 from the germline V gene are SGHRS and YFSETQ. V shed 7 bases and J shed 2 bases, with 10 bases lying between them. The CDR3 has 13 amino acids. The CDR3 loop reads CASQKEPYNEQFF. CDR3 coding DNA: TGCGCCAGCCAAAAAGAGCCCTACAATGAGCAGTTCTTC.

Remarks on this clonotype: Its ends do not fully match the called genes, so a read error is possible. The chain links TRBV28 to TRBJ2-3; tentatively, D is TRBD2 (6 bases). Germline V gene data show CDR1 as MDHEN and CDR2 as SYDVKM. The CDR3 has 13 amino acids. The CDR3 nucleotides read TGTGCCGGCAGGAGGGGCGCGACAGATACGCAGTATTTT. Translated, it gives CAGRRGATDTQYF.

This clonotype has only a few counts. The chain joins TRBV27 to TRBJ2-7; D is ambiguous. CDR1 and CDR2 from the germline V gene are MNHEY and SMNVEV (reference sequence). V was cut by 4 bases and J by 2 bases, with 9 bases left in between. This CDR3 comprises 13 residues. The CDR3 nucleotides read TGTGCCAGCAGTTCCCGACTTGCCTACGAGCAGTACTTC. Its translation: CASSSRLAYEQYF.

J is TRBJ1-1 and V is TRBV29-1, with unresolved D. CDR1 and CDR2 (germline): SQVTM, ANQGSEA. The CDR3 consists of 11 residues. V was trimmed by 1 base and J by 6 bases, leaving 6 bases between them. CDR3 residues: CSVEVSPEAFF. The CDR3 coding sequence is TGCAGCGTTGAAGTTTCCCCTGAAGCTTTCTTT.

The table lists this clonotype with a count of one. The rearrangement joins TRBV5-5 to TRBJ2-7; D gene ambiguous. The V gene lost 4 bases and the J gene lost 4 bases, with 15 bases spanning the gap. From germline, CDR1 is SGHKS and CDR2 YYEKEE (reference sequence). The CDR3 loop spans 14 amino acids. The CDR3 DNA reads TGTGCCAGCAGCGGTGTAGGGTCAAGGTACGAGCAGTACTTC. Residues: CASSGVGSRYEQYF.

This clonotype came up a few times. This sequence joins TRBV13 and TRBJ1-2; D call uncertain. The CDR3 is made up of 14 amino acids. In germline, CDR1 is PRHDT, CDR2 FYEKMQ (reference sequence). V shed 2 bases and J shed 5 bases, with 12 bases lying between them. CDR3 DNA sequence: TGTGCCAGCAGCTTAAGATCCACACTTTATGGCTACACCTTC. Translating gives CASSLRSTLYGYTF.

The J gene is TRBJ2-5, the V gene TRBV5-1; 7 bases are a match to TRBD2. V trimming: 2 bases; J trimming: 1 base; junction bases outside the gene matches: 17. Germline CDR1 is SGHRS and CDR2 is YFSETQ. CDR3 length: 19 amino acids. The CDR3 loop is CASSLDPREELESQETQYF. In DNA, the CDR3 is TGCGCCAGCAGCTTAGATCCCCGGGAGGAATTAGAGTCCCAAGAGACCCAGTACTTC.

Only a few counts were recorded for this clonotype. The chain links TRBV6-4 to TRBJ1-2, with D unclear. Germline V gives CDR1 MRHNA, CDR2 SNTAGT. The V gene lost 7 bases and the J gene lost 6 bases, with 12 bases spanning the gap. This CDR3 has 12 amino acids. The CDR3 here is CASMAAWNGYTF. CDR3 in DNA: TGTGCCAGCATGGCGGCTTGGAATGGCTACACCTTC.

This clonotype was seen at least ten times. The V and J genes are TRBV5-1 and TRBJ2-7; D remains unclear. Trimming cost V 0 bases and J 1 base, with 5 bases left between them. Per the germline V gene, CDR1 is SGHRS and CDR2 is YFSETQ. This CDR3 contains 13 residues. CDR3 in DNA: TGCGCCAGCAGCTTGGCGATATCCTACGAGCAGTACTTC. This codes for CASSLAISYEQYF.

This sequence joins TRBV4-3 and TRBJ2-1, with D tentatively TRBD2 (7 bases). Germline values: CDR1 LGHNA, CDR2 YSLEER. The ends were cut back, 0 bases at V and 13 bases at J, with 22 bases in the middle. CDR3 length equals 16 residues. CDR3 nucleotides: TGCGCCAGCAGCCAAGAGCCCCTGGGCGGGGGCGAGACCCAGTTCTTC. Encoded protein: CASSQEPLGGGETQFF.

The table lists this clonotype with a few counts. The chain has TRBV6-1 and TRBJ2-7, with TRBD2 as a possible D gene (5 bases). Trimming took 5 bases from V and 1 from J, leaving 15 bases between them. The CDR3 contains 15 residues. The germline CDR1 and CDR2 sequences are MNHNS and SASEGT. The CDR3 loop is CASSHSMRASYEQYF. DNA of the CDR3: TGTGCCAGCAGTCACTCAATGAGGGCTTCCTACGAGCAGTACTTC.

In this sample, this clonotype turned up a few times. The rearrangement joins TRBV5-1 to TRBJ2-3, with 7 bases lining up with TRBD1. Per the germline V gene, CDR1 is SGHRS and CDR2 is YFSETQ. V was pared by 1 base and J by 4 bases, with 12 bases of the junction left unmatched. This CDR3 has 17 amino acids. CDR3 loop: CASSLWAGGDVADTQYF. CDR3 nucleotide sequence: TGCGCCAGCAGCTTGTGGGCAGGGGGTGATGTCGCAGATACGCAGTATTTT.

The chain employs TRBV9 and TRBJ2-2; 10 bases map to TRBD1. The V segment lost 4 bases and the J segment 2 bases; nucleotides outside the gene matches: 8. The CDR3 sequence is 17 residues long. The germline V gene encodes CDR1 SGDLS and CDR2 YYNGEE. CDR3 nucleotide sequence: TGTGCCAGCAGCCCGACGGACAGGGGGGTTAACACCGGGGAGCTGTTTTTT. Encoded protein: CASSPTDRGVNTGELFF.

The gene calls are TRBV6-5 and TRBJ2-6; the D is unclear. The V end lost 2 bases, the J end lost 0 bases, and 8 bases lay between the germline ends. The germline V gene has CDR1 MNHEY and CDR2 SVGAGI. The CDR3 sequence is 16 residues long. CDR3 in amino acids: CASSYKGISGANVLTF. In DNA form, the CDR3 reads TGTGCCAGCAGTTACAAGGGCATCTCTGGGGCCAACGTCCTGACTTTC.

This clonotype has a handful of counts. V usage is TRBV5-5 and J usage is TRBJ1-2, with D unclear. The CDR3 is made up of 14 amino acids. V was trimmed by 3 bases and J by 3 bases, leaving 12 bases between them. Germline V gene sequence: CDR1 SGHKS, CDR2 YYEKEE (reference sequence). The CDR3 sequence is CASSYPGVHYGYTF. For the CDR3, the DNA is TGTGCCAGCAGCTACCCCGGAGTCCACTATGGCTACACCTTC.

This clonotype appeared a few times. This rearrangement joins TRBV6-1 to TRBJ2-7, with D uncertain. Trimming left V 1 base short and J 4 bases short, with 14 bases between. Germline V CDR1 and CDR2: MNHNS, SASEGT. The CDR3 has 15 amino acids. Here the CDR3 DNA reads TGTGCCAGCAGTGAAGGTCTGGCAGACCCGTACGAGCAGTACTTC. Encoded protein: CASSEGLADPYEQYF.

V and J are TRBV20-1 and TRBJ2-1; D is unclear. Trimming left V 4 bases short and J 5 bases short, with 6 bases between. The CDR3 extends over 11 amino acids. Germline lookup yields CDR1 DFQATT and CDR2 SNEGSKA (reference sequence). As DNA, the CDR3 is TGCAGTGCTACTAACCACAATGAGCAGTTCTTC. Translation gives CSATNHNEQFF.

CDR3 loop: CATSRGGQGGEKLFF. In DNA form, the CDR3 reads TGTGCCACCAGCAGAGGCGGACAGGGCGGTGAAAAACTGTTTTTT. The chain has TRBV15 and TRBJ1-4; 8 bases line up with TRBD1. This CDR3 contains 15 residues. Germline loops: CDR1 LNHNV, CDR2 YYDKDF (reference sequence). V gave up 1 base and J gave up 7 bases; unmatched junction bases: 5.

V and J are TRBV12-3 or TRBV12-4 and TRBJ1-2; no definite D call. Trimming stripped 10 bases from V and 4 bases from J, with 22 bases between. CDR3 length: 15 residues. The CDR3 sequence is CATCRSKGLGYGYTF. CDR3 coding DNA: TGTGCCACCTGCAGATCCAAGGGCCTTGGCTATGGCTACACCTTC.